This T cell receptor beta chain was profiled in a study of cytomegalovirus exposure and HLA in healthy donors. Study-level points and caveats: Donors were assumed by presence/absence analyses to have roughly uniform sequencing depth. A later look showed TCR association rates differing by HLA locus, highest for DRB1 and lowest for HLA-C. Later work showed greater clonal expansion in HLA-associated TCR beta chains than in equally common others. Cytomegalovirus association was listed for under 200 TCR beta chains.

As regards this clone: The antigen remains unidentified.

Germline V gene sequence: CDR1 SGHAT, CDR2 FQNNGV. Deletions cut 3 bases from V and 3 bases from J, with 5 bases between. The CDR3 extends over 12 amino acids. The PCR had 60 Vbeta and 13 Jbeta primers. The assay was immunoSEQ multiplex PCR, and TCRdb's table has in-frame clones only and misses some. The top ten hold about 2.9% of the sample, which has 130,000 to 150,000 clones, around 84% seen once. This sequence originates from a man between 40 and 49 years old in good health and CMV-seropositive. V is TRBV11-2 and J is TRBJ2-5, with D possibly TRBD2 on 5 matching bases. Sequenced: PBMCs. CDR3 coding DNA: TGTGCCAGCAGCTTCGGGGAAGAGACCCAGTACTTC. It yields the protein CASSFGEETQYF.